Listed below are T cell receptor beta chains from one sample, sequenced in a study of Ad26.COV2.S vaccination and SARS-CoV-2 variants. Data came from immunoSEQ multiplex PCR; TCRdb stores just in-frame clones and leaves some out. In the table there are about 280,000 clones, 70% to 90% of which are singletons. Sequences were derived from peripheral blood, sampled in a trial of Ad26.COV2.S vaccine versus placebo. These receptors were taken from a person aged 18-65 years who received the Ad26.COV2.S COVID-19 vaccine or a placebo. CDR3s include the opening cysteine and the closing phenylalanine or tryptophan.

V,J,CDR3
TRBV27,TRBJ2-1,CASTLGVGQGEFF
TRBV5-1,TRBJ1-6,CASSLSAGSNSPLHF
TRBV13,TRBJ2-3,CASSSRTSGLRLYF
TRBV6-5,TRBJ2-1,CASSYSTAGGDNEQFF
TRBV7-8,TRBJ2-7,CASRGSRSSYEQYF
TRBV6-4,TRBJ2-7,CASSELPGGAYEQYF
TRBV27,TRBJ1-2,CASRATGDYGYTF
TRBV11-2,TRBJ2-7,CASSLLFLSSYEQYF
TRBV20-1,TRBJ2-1,CSASRQIAWDEQFF
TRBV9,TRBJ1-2,CASSVGVGTVYGYTF
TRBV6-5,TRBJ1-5,CASSPVSRDQPQHF
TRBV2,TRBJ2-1,CARSGSPYNEQFF
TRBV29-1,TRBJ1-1,CSVVRTTEAFF
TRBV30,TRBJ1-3,CAWGTGDTIYF
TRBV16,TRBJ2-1,CASSQSTSGGYNEQFF
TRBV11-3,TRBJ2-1,CASSLETSGRGEQFF
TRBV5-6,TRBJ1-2,CASSLVTRPYGYTF
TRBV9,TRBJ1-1,CASSKTGGNTEAFF
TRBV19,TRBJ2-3,CASSIPGTGLPYF
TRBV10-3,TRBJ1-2,CAISPGQGLGYTF
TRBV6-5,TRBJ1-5,CASGTYSNQPQHF
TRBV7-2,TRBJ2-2,CASSLDPGLSNTGELFF
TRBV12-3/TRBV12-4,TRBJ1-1,CASTVGRNTEAFF
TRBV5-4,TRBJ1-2,CASSVQSLGYGYTF
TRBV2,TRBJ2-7,CASRRDGAYEQYF
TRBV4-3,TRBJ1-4,CASSQVARASEINEKLFF
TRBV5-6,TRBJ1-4,CASSSGTGAWDEKLFF
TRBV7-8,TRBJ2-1,CASSTPRLAGGPYNEQFF
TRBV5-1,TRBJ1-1,CASGRSNTEAFF
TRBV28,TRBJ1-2,CASSLGGYGYTF
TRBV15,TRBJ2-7,CATQRDGDYEQYF
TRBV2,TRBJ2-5,CASSAQRGGPETQYF
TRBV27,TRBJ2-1,CASSLNTLGNEQFF
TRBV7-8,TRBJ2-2,CASSPSGRGLFAGELFF
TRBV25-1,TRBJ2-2,CASSDRWGGTGELFF
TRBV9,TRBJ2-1,CASSVYAQGGNEQFF
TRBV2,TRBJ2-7,CASSEGQIYEQYF
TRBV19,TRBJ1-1,CASNRGRRYPEAFF
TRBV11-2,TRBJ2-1,CASSTLAEQFF
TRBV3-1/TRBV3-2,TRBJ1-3,CASSQRLQGAGNTIYF
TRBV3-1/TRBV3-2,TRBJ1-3,CASSPISGYRSSRNTIYF
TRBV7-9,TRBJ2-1,CASSLIGLAGVPSYNEQFF
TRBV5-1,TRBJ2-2,CASSALAGGPRNTGELFF
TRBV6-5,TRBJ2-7,CASSYSAGRKSYEQYF
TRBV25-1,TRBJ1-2,CASSDASQGVGVGGYTF
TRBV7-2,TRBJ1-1,CASSNHRATEAFF
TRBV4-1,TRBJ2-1,CASSQADFLASSYNEQFF
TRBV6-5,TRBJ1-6,CASSYSDLLSPLHF
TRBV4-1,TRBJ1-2,CASSQVVSGYGYTF
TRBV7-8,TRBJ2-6,CASSLGYRGQGGANVLTF
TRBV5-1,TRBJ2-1,CASSLDSARNEQFF
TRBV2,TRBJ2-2,CASSENLRGELFF
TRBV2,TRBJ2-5,CASRVSGSAAETQYF
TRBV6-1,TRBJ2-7,CASSEWSRKFYEQYF
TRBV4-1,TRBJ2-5,CASSQDGQETQYF
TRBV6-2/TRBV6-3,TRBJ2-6,CASSRVIEGWTVSESGANVLTF
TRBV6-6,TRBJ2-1,CASSPDRGGVINEQFF